The 7 T cell receptor beta chains reported below all come from one sample, sequenced in a study of regulatory T cells in long-lasting Graves disease. iRepertoire HTBI primers and Arm-PCR of CDR3 regions built TCR beta libraries. TCRdb re-called the multiplex PCR reads through MiXCR, storing one row per CDR3 protein. The sample yields 400,000 to 500,000 distinct CDR3 sequences, about 21% seen once. Time point meaning: persistent/refractory GD, antithyroid drugs over 5 years with positive TRAb. PBMC RNA was the source of the TCR library. The sample was peripheral blood mononuclear cells (PBMCs), taken when the disease was refractory, from a patient treated with antithyroid drugs. These receptors originate from a female donor with Graves disease.

V and J are TRBV6-1 and TRBJ1-1, with D maybe TRBD1 (6 bases). Deletions cut 6 bases from V and 3 bases from J, with 11 bases between. CDR1 and CDR2 (germline): MNHNS, SASEGT. The CDR3 runs 13 residues. This CDR3 reads CASRTDSYTEAFF. CDR3 sequence (DNA): TGTGCCAGCAGAACGGACAGCTACACTGAAGCTTTCTTT.

Details on this clonotype: This may stem from a read error, because a much larger clone lies one nucleotide away. The CDR3 DNA sequence: TGTGCCAGCTCACCACCGACTAGCGTTGACAAAAACATTCAGTACTTC. Its translation is CASSPPTSVDKNIQYF. V usage is TRBV18 and J usage is TRBJ2-4, with TRBD2 identical over 8 bases. In germline, CDR1 is KGHSH, CDR2 LQKENI. After removal of 0 bases from V and 3 bases from J, the junction contained 4 bases not matched to a gene. The CDR3 sequence is 16 residues long.

This clonotype was counted a few times. This chain links TRBV10-3 with TRBJ2-5; no reliable D call. The ends were cut back, 2 bases at V and 1 base at J, with 11 bases in the middle. Germline CDR1 and CDR2: ENHRY and SYGVKD. There are 15 residues in the CDR3. The chain's CDR3 is CAISESRQSQETQYF. The CDR3 DNA follows: TGTGCCATCAGTGAGAGCCGGCAATCCCAAGAGACCCAGTACTTC.

Ten or more counts support this clonotype. The chain employs TRBV28 and TRBJ1-2; 10 positions match TRBD1. V shed 5 bases, J shed 1 base, and the junction held 4 bases outside the gene matches. The CDR3 sequence is 15 residues long. Per the germline V gene, CDR1 is MDHEN and CDR2 is SYDVKM. This CDR3 is CASSRDRGVNYGYTF. The CDR3 DNA is TGTGCCAGCAGTCGGGACAGGGGAGTTAACTATGGCTACACCTTC.

The V call is TRBV25-1, the J call TRBJ2-7, with TRBD2 matching 9 bases. CDR3 length: 12 residues. Germline CDR1 MGHDK, CDR2 SYGVNS. With V trimmed by 9 bases and J by 5 bases, 5 bases remained unmatched. CDR3 nucleotides: TGTGCCAGTGGACTAGCGACCCACGAGCAGTACTTC. It specifies CASGLATHEQYF.

This clonotype has at least ten counts. The rearrangement links TRBV2 to TRBJ1-2, with D possibly being TRBD1 (5 bases). V dropped 1 base and J dropped 4 bases, with 13 bases sitting between them. CDR3 length: 15 amino acids. From germline, CDR1 is SNHLY and CDR2 FYNNEI. CDR3 region: CASSEGYGGGYGYTF. CDR3 bases: TGTGCCAGCAGTGAAGGATATGGGGGTGGCTATGGCTACACCTTC.

Concerning this clonotype: Given a much more abundant clone one base away, this may be a read error. The chain employs TRBV3-1 and TRBJ2-7, with TRBD1 matching over 9 bases. Germline V gives CDR1 LGHDT, CDR2 YNNKEL (reference sequence). V was clipped by 4 bases and J by 3 bases; unmatched bases: 4. The CDR3 length is 14 residues. CDR3 in amino acids: CASSRWTGDYEQYF. In DNA form, the CDR3 reads TGTGCCAGCAGCCGCTGGACAGGGGACTACGAGCAGTACTTC.